This TCR beta chain was sequenced for a study of cytomegalovirus exposure and HLA in healthy donors. This CDR3 contains 16 residues. Trimming cost V 4 bases and J 8 bases; bases outside gene matches: 10. Germline V gene data show CDR1 as SGHRS and CDR2 as YFSETQ. PCR primers comprised 60 Vbeta and 13 Jbeta primers. Sequencing used immunoSEQ multiplex PCR; TCRdb keeps in-frame clones, though not all of them. The table has 100,000 to 150,000 clones, over 60% seen once. This receptor was taken from a male donor in good health and CMV-seropositive. The V call is TRBV5-1, the J call TRBJ1-6, with 9 nucleotides matching TRBD1. What was sequenced was PBMCs. The CDR3 DNA follows: TGCGCCAGCAGCAAGAGCCCGGGACAGGGAGATTCACCCCTCCACTTT. Its protein is CASSKSPGQGDSPLHF.